One and the same sample provided the 7 T cell receptor beta chains below, sequenced in a study of identical twins. TCRdb called the 5' RACE reads again in MiXCR, with one record for every CDR3 protein. The table lists 1,800,000 or so distinct CDR3 sequences, about 30% of them singletons. Specimen: cord blood. Receptor source: a newborn girl in good health.

J is TRBJ1-5 and V is TRBV3-1; D gene uncertain. The CDR3 runs to 15 residues. Germline lookup yields CDR1 LGHDT and CDR2 YNNKEL (reference sequence). V gave up 0 bases and J gave up 6 bases, with 12 bases separating them. The CDR3 is CASSQDWARGQPQHF. The CDR3 DNA is TGTGCCAGCAGCCAAGATTGGGCACGGGGTCAGCCCCAGCATTTT.

The J gene is TRBJ2-3, the V gene TRBV6-2 or TRBV6-3; D ambiguous. Germline CDR1 reads MNHEY; CDR2 reads SVGEGT. With 1 base removed from V and 0 bases from J, the gap between germline ends came to 8 bases. The CDR3 loop spans 15 amino acids. The CDR3 sequence is CASSYFRASTDTQYF. Here the CDR3 DNA reads TGTGCCAGCAGTTACTTCCGGGCTAGCACAGATACGCAGTATTTT.

V usage is TRBV9 and J usage is TRBJ2-3; D unresolved. Trimming cost V 2 bases and J 0 bases, with 7 bases left between them. Per the germline V gene, CDR1 is SGDLS and CDR2 is YYNGEE. This CDR3 is built from 14 residues. The CDR3 spells CASSVTPSTDTQYF. CDR3 DNA: TGTGCCAGCAGCGTTACCCCTAGCACAGATACGCAGTATTTT.

This clonotype was counted a single time. Since a much larger clone is just one base distant, this may be a read error. The CDR3 carries no conserved terminal phenylalanine or tryptophan, so it likely arises from a read error. The V and J genes are TRBV28 and TRBJ2-7, with D unclear. The length of the CDR3 is 13 residues. V was clipped by 1 base and J by 3 bases, with 7 bases between them. The germline V gene encodes CDR1 MDHEN and CDR2 SYDVKM. The CDR3 region is CASSLSVDYEQYY. Here the CDR3 DNA reads TGTGCCAGCAGTTTATCGGTGGACTACGAGCAGTACTAC.

This clonotype was seen a handful of times. This rearrangement joins TRBV11-2 to TRBJ2-3, with 8 positions matching TRBD2. Germline assignment: CDR1 SGHAT and CDR2 FQNNGV. The CDR3 consists of 16 residues. V lost 5 bases and J lost 4; bases outside the gene matches: 11. The DNA for the CDR3 is TGTGCCAGCAGCCCGCGGGTAGCGGGAAGGGCAGATACGCAGTATTTT. It yields the protein CASSPRVAGRADTQYF.

Ten or more counts support this clonotype. The chain carries TRBV24-1 and TRBJ2-1; 7 bases align to TRBD1. Looked up from germline, CDR1 is KGHDR and CDR2 is SFDVKD. V was clipped by 5 bases and J by 5 bases; unmatched bases: 11. The length of the CDR3 is 16 residues. The CDR3 is CATSASPPGQHNEQFF. Written as DNA, the CDR3 is TGTGCCACCAGTGCTTCTCCACCGGGACAGCACAATGAGCAGTTCTTC.

This clonotype showed up just a few times. The chain joins TRBV7-2 to TRBJ2-3; 12 bases agree with TRBD2. V was pared by 1 base and J by 4 bases, with 9 bases of the junction left unmatched. CDR1 is SGHTA and CDR2 is FQGNSA in the germline V gene. The CDR3 has 18 amino acids. CDR3 protein: CASSLGLAGVFLADTQYF. The CDR3 DNA is TGTGCCAGCAGCTTAGGACTAGCGGGGGTCTTCCTCGCAGATACGCAGTATTTT.